This paragraph reports one T cell receptor beta chain. The antigen is undetermined. The CDR3 runs to 14 residues. In germline, CDR1 is SGHVS, CDR2 FQNEAQ. V was pared by 3 bases and J by 4 bases, with 12 bases between. An Oncomine TCR Beta short-read assay was used to sequence the DNA from cultured CD4+ T cells. Using its own MiXCR run on the PCR reads, TCRdb lists one record per CDR3 protein. Among approximately 13,000 distinct CDR3 sequences listed, just over 35% were seen once. Treatment denoted: approximately 9-day PBMC culture with coronavirus spike peptide pools or control peptides (ViraFEST assay). TCR sequencing followed the expansion of antigen-specific T cells with peptide pools in ViraFEST. The record originates from a study of vaccination and CD4 T cells after COVID-19. Whole-study context: For post-vaccine samples, collection took place a median around 70 days after dose two, ranging from 14 to 241. Researchers treated control cultures with a CEFX pool, an HIV-1 Nef pool, or no peptide.

The genes are TRBV7-8 and TRBJ1-1; no reliable D call. This receptor was obtained from a human donor with COVID-19. Input material: cultured CD4+ T cells from blood. CDR3 sequence: CASSFNQAGTEAFF. CDR3 bases: TGTGCCAGCAGCTTCAATCAAGCGGGCACTGAAGCTTTCTTT.